Listed below are T cell receptor beta chains from one sample, sequenced in a study of T cells after yellow fever vaccination. TCRdb ran MiXCR on the 5' RACE reads and lists one entry per CDR3 protein. The table includes 85,000 to 100,000 distinct CDR3 sequences, under 6.5% detected once. Sample: CD8+ T cells sorted from PBMCs, taken 10 days after the yellow fever booster vaccination. The receptors stem from a man aged 18 to 29 who received the YFV17D yellow fever vaccine. CDR3s include the opening cysteine and the closing phenylalanine or tryptophan.

v_gene	CDR3aa
TRBV5-6	CASSLAAPGARTEAFF
TRBV5-1	CASSLHGLAVPDTQYF
TRBV25-1	CASSNRPGQSYEQYF
TRBV5-6	CASSSQGGGGETQYF
TRBV12-3/TRBV12-4	CASSFLVGPDTQYF
TRBV12-3/TRBV12-4	CASSLRYTGELFF
TRBV5-1	CASSLSGRGTDTQYF
TRBV6-2/TRBV6-3	CAGRAILAGGNTGELFF
TRBV6-5	CASTLGVGTEAFF
TRBV7-6	CASSHDYNEQFF
TRBV30	CAWSPKRRSSTDTQYF
TRBV4-2	CASSQGRGRLYNEQFF
TRBV29-1	CSVFAGRMTGELFF
TRBV5-1	CASSLWQPQETQYF
TRBV7-2	CASSAGGGHTEAFF
TRBV15	CATSGTDEGTDGYTF
TRBV10-3	CAISESRQHNSPLHF
TRBV6-2/TRBV6-3	CASSLWYEQFF
TRBV6-2/TRBV6-3	CASSYVLAGGVYQETQYF
TRBV19	CASRPPGDYGYTF
TRBV20-1	CSATSIGGLETQYF
TRBV12-3/TRBV12-4	CASSFGTGIQPQHF
TRBV7-2	CASSFRRIQETQYF
TRBV7-4	CASSNHLAGGPETQYF
TRBV4-3	CASSHEPGLLADTQYF
TRBV6-4	CASSDSIPGTGTGELFF
TRBV11-2	CASSFWRGKAKNIQYF
TRBV7-6	CASSPDRGQGQYF
TRBV6-5	CASSYGPWPQHF
TRBV27	CASSLSNSGETQYF
TRBV11-3	CASSFGTAGELFF
TRBV6-6	CASSPLGTVMNEQFF
TRBV10-3	CAISESRLATHETQYF
TRBV7-2	CASSFPGAGDGYTF
TRBV6-5	CASSRSGGPYNEQFF
TRBV4-1	CASSLGSGANVLTF
TRBV6-6	CASNPGGDQPQHF
TRBV4-1	CASSQEPGLDPNQPQHF
TRBV20-1	CSATPYNRGNTEAFF
TRBV9	CASTWDLTSGELFF
TRBV5-4	CASSLDGTYEQYF
TRBV6-2/TRBV6-3	CAGSDGNTEAFF